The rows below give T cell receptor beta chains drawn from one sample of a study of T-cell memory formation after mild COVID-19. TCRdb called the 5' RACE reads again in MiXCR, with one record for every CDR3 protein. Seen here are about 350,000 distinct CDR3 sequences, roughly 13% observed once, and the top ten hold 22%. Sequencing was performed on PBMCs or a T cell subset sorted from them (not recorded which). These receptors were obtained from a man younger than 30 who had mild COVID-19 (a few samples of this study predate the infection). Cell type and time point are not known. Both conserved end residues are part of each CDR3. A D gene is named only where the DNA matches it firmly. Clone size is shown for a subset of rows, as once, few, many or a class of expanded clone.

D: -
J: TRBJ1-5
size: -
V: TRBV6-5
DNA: TGTGCCAGCAGTTACTCCCGACAGAGCAATCAGCCCCAGCATTTT
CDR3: CASSYSRQSNQPQHF

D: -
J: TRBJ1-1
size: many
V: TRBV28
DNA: TGTGCCACCCGAATGTGGCCTGAAGCTTTCTTT
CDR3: CATRMWPEAFF

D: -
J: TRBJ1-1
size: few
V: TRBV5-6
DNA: TGTGCCAGCAGCTCACTGCGTGGGGGGAACACTGAAGCTTTCTTT
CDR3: CASSSLRGGNTEAFF

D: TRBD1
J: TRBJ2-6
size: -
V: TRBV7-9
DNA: TGTGCCAGCAGCCGATGGGGACAGGGAAAAGGGGGCAACGTCCTGACTTTC
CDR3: CASSRWGQGKGGNVLTF

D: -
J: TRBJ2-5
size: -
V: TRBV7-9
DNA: TGTGCCAGCAGCGGCCGGTGGGGGCTCCAAGAGACCCAGTACTTC
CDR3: CASSGRWGLQETQYF

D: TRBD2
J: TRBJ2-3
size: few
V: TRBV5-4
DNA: TGTGCCAGCAGCCCGGGCGGGAGGAAGGCAGATACGCAGTATTTT
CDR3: CASSPGGRKADTQYF

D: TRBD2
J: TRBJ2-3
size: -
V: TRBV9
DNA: TGTGCCAGCAGCGTAGAACCTAGCGGGGGTGGTACGCAGTATTTT
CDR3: CASSVEPSGGGTQYF

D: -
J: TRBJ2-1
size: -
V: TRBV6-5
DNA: TGTGCCAGCATCGGCGGGAAGGGTGCCAATGAGCAGTTCTTC
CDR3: CASIGGKGANEQFF

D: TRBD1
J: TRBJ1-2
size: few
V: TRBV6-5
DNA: TGTGCCAGCAGTGCACAGGGGACTTATGGCTACACCTTC
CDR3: CASSAQGTYGYTF

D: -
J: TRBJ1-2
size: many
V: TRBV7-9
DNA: TGTGCCAGCAGTCCCAGGGACTATGGCTACACCTTC
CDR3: CASSPRDYGYTF

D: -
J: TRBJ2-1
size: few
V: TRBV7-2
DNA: TGTGCCAGCAGCTTAACGTATGAGCAGTTCTTC
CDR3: CASSLTYEQFF

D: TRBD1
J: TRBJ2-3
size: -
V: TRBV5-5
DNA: TGTGCCAGCAGCTTCGGGGACAGGGGCACAGATACGCAGTATTTT
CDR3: CASSFGDRGTDTQYF

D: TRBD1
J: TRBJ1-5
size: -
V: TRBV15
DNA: TGTGCCACCAGCAGAGGACAGGGGGAGATTAATCCTCCCAATCAGCCCCAGCATTTT
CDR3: CATSRGQGEINPPNQPQHF

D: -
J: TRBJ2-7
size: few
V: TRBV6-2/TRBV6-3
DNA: TGTGCCAGCGAGGGCGGCGACTCCTACGAGCAGTACTTC
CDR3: CASEGGDSYEQYF

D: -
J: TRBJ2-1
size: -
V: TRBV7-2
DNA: TGTGCCAGCAGCGGGGGAAGGGTTGACTACAATGAGCAGTTCTTC
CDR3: CASSGGRVDYNEQFF

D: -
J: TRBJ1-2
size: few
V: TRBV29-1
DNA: TGCAGCGCCAAGTCCTCGGTTGACTATGGCTACACCTTC
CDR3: CSAKSSVDYGYTF

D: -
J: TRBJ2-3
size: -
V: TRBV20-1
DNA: TGCAGTGCTCGGCCGGCAGGGGCCCTCACAGATACGCAGTATTTT
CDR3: CSARPAGALTDTQYF

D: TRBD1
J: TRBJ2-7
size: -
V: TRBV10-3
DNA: TGTGCCATCCAGAAAGGGGGACAGTTCTACGAGCAGTACTTC
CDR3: CAIQKGGQFYEQYF

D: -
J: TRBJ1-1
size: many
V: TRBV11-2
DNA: TGTGCCAGCAGTCCGACAGTTGACACTGAAGCTTTCTTT
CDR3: CASSPTVDTEAFF

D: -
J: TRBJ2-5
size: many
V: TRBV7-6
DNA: TGTGCCAGCAGTCCGGACCCCACGGTGGAGGAGACCCAGTACTTC
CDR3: CASSPDPTVEETQYF

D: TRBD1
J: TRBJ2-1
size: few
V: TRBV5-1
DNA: TGCGCCAGCAGCTCAGACAGGGCCCACAATGAGCAGTTCTTC
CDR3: CASSSDRAHNEQFF

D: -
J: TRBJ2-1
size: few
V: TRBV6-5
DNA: TGTGCCAGCAGTTACCTGGCAGGGTCGCTGTTCTTC
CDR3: CASSYLAGSLFF

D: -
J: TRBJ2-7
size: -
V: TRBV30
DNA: TGTGCCGGGAGTGCCCGTGGCGAGCAGTACTTC
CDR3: CAGSARGEQYF

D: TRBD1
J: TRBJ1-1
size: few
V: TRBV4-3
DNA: TGCGCCAGCAGCCAAGGGACAGGGTTATCCACTGAAGCTTTCTTT
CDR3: CASSQGTGLSTEAFF

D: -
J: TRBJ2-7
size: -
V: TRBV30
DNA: TGTGCCTGGAGTGTAGGGCCAGGCTACGAGCAGTACTTC
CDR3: CAWSVGPGYEQYF

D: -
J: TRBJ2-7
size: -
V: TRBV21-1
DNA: TGTGCCAGCAGCAAAGTCCGCCACGAGCAGTACTTC
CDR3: CASSKVRHEQYF

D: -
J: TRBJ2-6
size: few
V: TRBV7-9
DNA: TGTGCCAGCAGCTCCCAGACAGGTACCGACGTCCTGACTTTC
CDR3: CASSSQTGTDVLTF

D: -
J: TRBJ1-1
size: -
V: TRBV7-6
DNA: TGTGCCAGCAGCCGACGCAGAGACACTGAAGCTTTCTTT
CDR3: CASSRRRDTEAFF

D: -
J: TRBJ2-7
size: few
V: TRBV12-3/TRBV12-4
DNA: TGTGCCAGCAGTTTAGGAGGTCCGGCAGCGGCGATCCCCTACGAGCAGTACTTC
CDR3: CASSLGGPAAAIPYEQYF

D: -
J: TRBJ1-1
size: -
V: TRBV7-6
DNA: TGTGCCAGCAGCTTACCACAGAGGAACACTGAAGCTTTCTTT
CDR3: CASSLPQRNTEAFF

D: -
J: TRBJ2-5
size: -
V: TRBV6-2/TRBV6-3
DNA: TGTGCCAGCGGACGGGGGCGCCAAGAGACCCAGTACTTC
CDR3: CASGRGRQETQYF

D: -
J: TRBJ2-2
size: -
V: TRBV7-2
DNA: TGTGCCAGCAGCTTGGACGACGGGGAGCTGTTTTTT
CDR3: CASSLDDGELFF

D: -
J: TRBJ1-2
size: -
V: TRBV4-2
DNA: TGTGCCAGCAGCCAAGATCGATCAGATAACTATGGCTACACCTTC
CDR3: CASSQDRSDNYGYTF

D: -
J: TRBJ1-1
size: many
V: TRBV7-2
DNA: TGTGCCAGCAGCCCCTACCGCATGGACGGAAAGAACACTGAAGCTTTCTTT
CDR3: CASSPYRMDGKNTEAFF

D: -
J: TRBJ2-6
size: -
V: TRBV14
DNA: TGTGCCAGCAGATATGGACTTTCTGGGGCCAACGTCCTGACTTTC
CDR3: CASRYGLSGANVLTF

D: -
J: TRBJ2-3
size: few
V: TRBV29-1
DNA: TGCAGCGTTGAGTTAGAGCGCAGGCGGGATTTT
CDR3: CSVELERRRDF

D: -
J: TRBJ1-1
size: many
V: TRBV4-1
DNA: TGCGCCAGCAGCCAAGATAACACTGAAGCTTTCTTT
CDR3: CASSQDNTEAFF

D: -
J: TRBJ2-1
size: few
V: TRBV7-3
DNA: TGTGCCAGCAGCTTAGAGGGACTCCCCGAGCAGTTCTTC
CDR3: CASSLEGLPEQFF

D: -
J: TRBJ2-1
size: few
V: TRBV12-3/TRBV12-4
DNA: TGTGCCAGCAGGTCCAGGGGACCCAGCTCCTACAATGAGCAGTTCTTC
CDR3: CASRSRGPSSYNEQFF

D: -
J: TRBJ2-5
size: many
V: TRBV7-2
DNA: TGTGCCAGCAGCCTGCCGGGGGAGACCCAGTACTTC
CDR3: CASSLPGETQYF

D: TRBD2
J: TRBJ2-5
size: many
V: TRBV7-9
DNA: TGTGCCAGCAGCTTACAGCGGGGTTGGCAAGAGACCCAGTACTTC
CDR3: CASSLQRGWQETQYF

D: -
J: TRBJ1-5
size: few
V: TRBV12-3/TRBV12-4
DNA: TGTGCCAGCAGTTTAAGTGGTAGGAATCAGCCCCAGCATTTT
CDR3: CASSLSGRNQPQHF

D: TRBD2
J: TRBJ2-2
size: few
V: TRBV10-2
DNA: TGCGCCAGCAGAACTAGCGGGGGGGGCACCGGGGAGCTGTTTTTT
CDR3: CASRTSGGGTGELFF

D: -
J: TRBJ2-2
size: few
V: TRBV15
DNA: TGTGCCACTGGATACAGGGCCCAAGACACCGGGGAGCTGTTTTTT
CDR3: CATGYRAQDTGELFF

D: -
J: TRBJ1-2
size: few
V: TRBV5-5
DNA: TGTGCCAGCAGCTTGGGACAGTCTAACTATGGCTACACCTTC
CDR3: CASSLGQSNYGYTF

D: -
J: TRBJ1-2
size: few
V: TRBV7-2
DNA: TGTGCCAGCAGCTTAGGACACTATGGCTACACCTTC
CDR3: CASSLGHYGYTF

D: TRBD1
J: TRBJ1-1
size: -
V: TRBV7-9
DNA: TGTGCCAGCAGCTCCTCCGACAGGGGGAACACTGAAGCTTTCTTT
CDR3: CASSSSDRGNTEAFF

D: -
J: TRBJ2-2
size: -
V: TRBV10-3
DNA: TGTGCCATCAGTGAGTCCTGGTCCGGGGAGCTGTTTTTT
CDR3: CAISESWSGELFF

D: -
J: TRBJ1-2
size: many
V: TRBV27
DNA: TGTGCCAGCAGTCCACAGGGCTCGGGCTATGGCTACACCTTC
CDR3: CASSPQGSGYGYTF

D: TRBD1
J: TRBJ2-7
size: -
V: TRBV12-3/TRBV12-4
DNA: TGTGCCAGCAGTTTTGGGGACAGGAGCTACGAGCAGTACTTC
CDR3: CASSFGDRSYEQYF

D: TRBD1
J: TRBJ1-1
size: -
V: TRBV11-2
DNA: TGTGCCAGCAGCCTACAGGGGACGGGGACTGAAGCTTTCTTT
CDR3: CASSLQGTGTEAFF

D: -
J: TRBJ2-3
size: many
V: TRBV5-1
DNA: TGCGCCAGCAGCCTTGGCAGCTTGGGCCCTTCAGATACGCAGTATTTT
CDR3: CASSLGSLGPSDTQYF

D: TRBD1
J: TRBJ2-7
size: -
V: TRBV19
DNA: TGTGCCAGTAGCGGGACAGGGGCACCACCGGCATACGAGCAGTACTTC
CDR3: CASSGTGAPPAYEQYF

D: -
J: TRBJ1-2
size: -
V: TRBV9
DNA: TGTGCCAGCAGCGAGACCCGAGCCGGGACACATTATGGCTACACCTTC
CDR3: CASSETRAGTHYGYTF

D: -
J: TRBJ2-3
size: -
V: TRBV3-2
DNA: TGTGCCAGCAGCCATATCAGATTTTGTCGGGGGGACACAGATACGCAGTATTTT
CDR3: CASSHIRFCRGDTDTQYF

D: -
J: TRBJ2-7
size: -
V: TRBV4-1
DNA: TGCGCCAGCAGCCAAGATGGCGACAGGTACCTTCCCTACGAGCAGTACTTC
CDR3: CASSQDGDRYLPYEQYF

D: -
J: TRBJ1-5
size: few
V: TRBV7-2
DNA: TGTGCCAGCAGCTTAGGAGTGGCCCCGGGACATTTT
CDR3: CASSLGVAPGHF

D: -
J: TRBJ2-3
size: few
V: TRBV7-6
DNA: TGTGCCAGCAGCCGAACCCCTAGCACAGATACGCAGTATTTT
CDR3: CASSRTPSTDTQYF